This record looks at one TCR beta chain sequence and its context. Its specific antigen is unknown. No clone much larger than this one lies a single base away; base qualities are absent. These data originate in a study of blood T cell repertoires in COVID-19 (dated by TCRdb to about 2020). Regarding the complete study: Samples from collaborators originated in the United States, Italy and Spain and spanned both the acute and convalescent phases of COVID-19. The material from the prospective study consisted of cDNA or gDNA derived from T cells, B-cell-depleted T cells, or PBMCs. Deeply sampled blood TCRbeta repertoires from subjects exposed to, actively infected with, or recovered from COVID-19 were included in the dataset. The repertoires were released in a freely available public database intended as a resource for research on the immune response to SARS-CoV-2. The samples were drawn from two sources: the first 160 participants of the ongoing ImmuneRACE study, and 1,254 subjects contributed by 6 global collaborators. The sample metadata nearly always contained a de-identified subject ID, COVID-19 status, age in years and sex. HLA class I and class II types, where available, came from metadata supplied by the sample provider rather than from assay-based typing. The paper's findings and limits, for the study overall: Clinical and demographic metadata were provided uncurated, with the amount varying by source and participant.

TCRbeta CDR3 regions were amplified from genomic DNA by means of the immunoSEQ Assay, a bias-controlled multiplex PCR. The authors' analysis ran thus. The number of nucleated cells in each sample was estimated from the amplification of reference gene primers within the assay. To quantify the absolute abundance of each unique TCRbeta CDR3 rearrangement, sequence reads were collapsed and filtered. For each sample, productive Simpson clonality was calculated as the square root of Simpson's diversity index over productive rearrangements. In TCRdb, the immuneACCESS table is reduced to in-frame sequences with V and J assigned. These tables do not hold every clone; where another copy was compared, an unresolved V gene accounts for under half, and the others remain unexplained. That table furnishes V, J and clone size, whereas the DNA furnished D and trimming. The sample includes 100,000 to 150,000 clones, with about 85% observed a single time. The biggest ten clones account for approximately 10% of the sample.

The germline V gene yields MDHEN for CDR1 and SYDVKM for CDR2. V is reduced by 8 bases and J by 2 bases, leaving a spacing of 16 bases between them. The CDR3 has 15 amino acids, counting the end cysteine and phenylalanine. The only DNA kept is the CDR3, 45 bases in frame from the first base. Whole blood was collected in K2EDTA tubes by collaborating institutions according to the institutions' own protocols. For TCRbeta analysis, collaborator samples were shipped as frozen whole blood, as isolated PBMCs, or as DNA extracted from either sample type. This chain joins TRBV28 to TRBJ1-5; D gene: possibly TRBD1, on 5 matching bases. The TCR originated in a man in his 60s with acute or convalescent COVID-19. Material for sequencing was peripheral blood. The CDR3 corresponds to CASGTRGGGNQPQHF. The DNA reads TGTGCCAGCGGAACCCGAGGAGGGGGCAATCAGCCCCAGCATTTT.